The 3 T cell receptor beta chains below all came from one sample that was sequenced in a study of response to subunit inactivated influenza vaccine (dated by TCRdb to 2017 to 2018). Library creation used RT-PCR. This sample was sequenced with an Illumina HiSeq 2500. Starting from the raw public reads, TCRdb applied fastp trimming at Q25, assembled clones with MiXCR and retained in-frame beta chains. Rows matching on CDR3 protein sequence are summarized as one entry with the most common DNA and genes. For this sample the table gives about 240,000 distinct CDR3 sequences, of which 12% were detected only once. About 7.8% of the sample belongs to the ten largest clones. The sample here was non-naive T cells sorted from PBMCs, taken around 15 days before vaccination. The cell subset or site label corresponds to: memory T cell fraction. These receptors all come from a man aged 50 to 59 who received an inactivated influenza vaccine. Donor details come from another sample of the same person, matched by shared clones.

This clonotype was detected only a few times. A much larger clone lies a single base off, so this may be a read error. The CDR3 reads CASSSTSGGDNEQFF. CDR3 sequence (DNA): TGTGCCAGCAGCTCGACTAGCGGGGGGGACAATGAGCAGTTCTTC. The chain joins TRBV7-9 to TRBJ2-1, with 14 nucleotides matching TRBD2. Germline V CDR1 and CDR2: SEHNR, FQNEAQ (reference sequence). The J segment lost 5 bases and the V segment lost 4 bases, leaving 1 base of the junction unmatched. The CDR3 sequence is 15 residues long.

In this sample, this clonotype turned up a few times. V is TRBV5-1 and J is TRBJ2-7; 8 positions agree with TRBD1. With 5 bases clipped from V and 2 bases from J, the junction kept 9 bases outside the gene matches. The CDR3 length is 15 residues. Germline values: CDR1 SGHRS, CDR2 YFSETQ. CDR3 nucleotides: TGCGCCAGCAGAGAAGACAGGGGTCTGACCTACGAGCAGTACTTC. Amino acid sequence: CASREDRGLTYEQYF.

This clonotype was recorded many times. Here the CDR3 reads CASSLVGANTGELFF. The CDR3 nucleotides read TGTGCCAGCAGTTTAGTAGGAGCGAACACCGGGGAGCTGTTTTTT. The V and J genes are TRBV5-6 and TRBJ2-2, with no clear D. This CDR3 region has 15 residues. Trimming shortened V by 5 bases and J by 0 bases, and 11 bases separated the two germline ends. Looked up from germline, CDR1 is SGHDT and CDR2 is YYEEEE.